Each of the 11 T cell receptor beta chains below was sequenced from the same sample in a study of beta chain features in type 1 diabetes. Antigens of these TCRs are unknown. Study-level findings and limits: Moderate yet significant TCRB CDR3 shortening was seen in Type 1 diabetes patients in all four CD4+ subsets.

Investigators reverse transcribed all isolated RNA, so they sequenced expressed TCRB transcripts. Some clones are missing from TCRdb's copy, which holds only in-frame ones; the method was immunoSEQ multiplex PCR. The sample records over 120,000 clones, around an eighth being singletons. The source material was central memory CD4+ T cells from blood. The receptors come from a man aged 18 to 29 with type 1 diabetes.

The gene calls are TRBV18 and TRBJ2-5; D is uncertain. The germline V and J ends were trimmed by 3 bases and 4 bases, with 12 bases remaining between them. CDR1 is KGHSH and CDR2 is LQKENI in the germline V gene. This CDR3 has 14 amino acids. The CDR3 bases are TGTGCCAGCTCACCCCCCTCCATGGGAGAGACCCAGTACTTC. Its protein product is CASSPPSMGETQYF.

This clone was counted a few times. V and J are TRBV2 and TRBJ2-7, with unresolved D. CDR3 size: 13 residues. Trimming took off 6 bases at V and 0 bases at J, with 9 bases between the two ends. Germline CDR1 SNHLY, CDR2 FYNNEI. CDR3 in DNA: TGTGCCAGCAGCGGAACCCTCTCCTACGAGCAGTACTTC. Protein sequence: CASSGTLSYEQYF. The complete variable domain, with remaining parts taken from reference TRBV2 and TRBJ2-7, reads EPEVTQTPSHQVTQMGQEVILRCVPISNHLYFYWYRQILGQKVEFLVSFYNNEISEKSEIFDDQFSVERPDGSNFTLKIRSTKLEDSAMYFCASSGTLSYEQYFGPGTRLTVT.

The chain couples TRBV5-4 to TRBJ2-1; perhaps TRBD1 as D (5 bases). The CDR3 contains 11 residues. Germline loops: CDR1 SGHNT, CDR2 YYREEE (reference sequence). V lost 2 bases to trimming and J lost 9 bases, with 6 bases between them. The CDR3 DNA is TGTGCCAGCAGCTTTGACAGTGAGCAGTTCTTC. Protein sequence: CASSFDSEQFF.

In its sample, this clone was seen a few times. The sample carries other DNA sequences with the same CDR3. The rearrangement joins TRBV4-1 to TRBJ1-1; D uncertain. Germline V gives CDR1 MGHRA, CDR2 YSYEKL. The V gene lost 1 base and the J gene lost 0 bases, with 6 bases spanning the gap. The CDR3 runs to 14 residues. Here the CDR3 reads CASSQGPLNTEAFF. The CDR3 DNA follows: TGCGCCAGCAGCCAAGGCCCCCTGAACACTGAAGCTTTCTTT.

This clone was seen a handful of times. This same CDR3 is encoded by further DNA sequences in the sample. The chain links TRBV19 to TRBJ2-7; D might be TRBD1 (5 bases). The CDR3 is made up of 11 amino acids. V was shortened by 4 bases and J by 4 bases, with 5 bases between the two germline ends. Germline V gives CDR1 LNHDA, CDR2 SQIVND (reference sequence). The CDR3 coding sequence is TGTGCCAGTAGTACAGGGTACGAGCAGTACTTC. Its protein is CASSTGYEQYF.

This clone turned up a few times. V gene TRBV29-1 combines with J gene TRBJ2-3, with 9 bases lining up with TRBD1. CDR1 is SQVTM and CDR2 is ANQGSEA in the germline V gene. V was pared by 7 bases and J by 0 bases, with 5 bases of the junction left unmatched. The CDR3 has 14 residues. CDR3 sequence (DNA): TGCAGCGCCCCGGGACAGGGTAGCACAGATACGCAGTATTTT. Translation gives CSAPGQGSTDTQYF.

CDR3 loop: CASSAGYDYGYTF. The DNA for the CDR3 is TGTGCCAGCAGCGCAGGGTATGACTATGGCTACACCTTC. The rearrangement uses TRBV2 and TRBJ1-2; D is possibly TRBD1 (5 bases). The CDR3 totals 13 residues. Per the germline V gene, CDR1 is SNHLY and CDR2 is FYNNEI. V gave up 6 bases and J gave up 3 bases, with 11 bases separating them. The entire variable domain, with the rest obtained from reference TRBV2 and TRBJ1-2, is as follows: EPEVTQTPSHQVTQMGQEVILRCVPISNHLYFYWYRQILGQKVEFLVSFYNNEISEKSEIFDDQFSVERPDGSNFTLKIRSTKLEDSAMYFCASSAGYDYGYTFGSGTRLTVV.

This clone was detected many times. The genes are TRBV14 and TRBJ2-1; 10 nucleotides agree with TRBD1. Per the germline V gene, CDR1 is SGHDN and CDR2 is FVKESK. V trimming: 4 bases; J trimming: 3 bases; junction bases outside the gene matches: 6. The CDR3 covers 16 residues. This CDR3 is CASSPPTGGIYNEQFF. The DNA for the CDR3 is TGTGCCAGCAGCCCTCCGACAGGGGGCATCTACAATGAGCAGTTCTTC.

Only a few counts were recorded for this clone. The rearrangement links TRBV13 to TRBJ1-2, with 7 positions matching TRBD1. Germline CDR1 reads PRHDT; CDR2 reads FYEKMQ (reference sequence). The CDR3 has 16 residues. V was pared by 4 bases and J by 5 bases, with 13 bases of the junction left unmatched. The CDR3 region is CASSSTTRQGKYGYTF. The CDR3 DNA sequence: TGTGCCAGCAGCTCCACTACTAGACAGGGAAAATATGGCTACACCTTC.

This chain links TRBV6-1 with TRBJ1-4; 8 bases align to TRBD1. CDR3 size: 15 residues. CDR1 MNHNS and CDR2 SASEGT come from the germline V gene. J gave up 5 bases and V 5 bases, and 7 bases lay outside the gene matches. The CDR3 bases are TGTGCCAGCAGTCCCTGGACAGGGATAAATGAAAAACTGTTTTTT. This translates into CASSPWTGINEKLFF.

This clone has ten or more counts. V and J are TRBV10-3 and TRBJ2-7; D remains unclear. This CDR3 is 11 amino acids long. CDR1 and CDR2 from the germline V gene are ENHRY and SYGVKD. Trimming took 7 bases from V and 1 from J, leaving 5 bases between them. The CDR3 nucleotides read TGTGCCATCAAAGAATCCTACGAGCAGTACTTC. It translates to CAIKESYEQYF.